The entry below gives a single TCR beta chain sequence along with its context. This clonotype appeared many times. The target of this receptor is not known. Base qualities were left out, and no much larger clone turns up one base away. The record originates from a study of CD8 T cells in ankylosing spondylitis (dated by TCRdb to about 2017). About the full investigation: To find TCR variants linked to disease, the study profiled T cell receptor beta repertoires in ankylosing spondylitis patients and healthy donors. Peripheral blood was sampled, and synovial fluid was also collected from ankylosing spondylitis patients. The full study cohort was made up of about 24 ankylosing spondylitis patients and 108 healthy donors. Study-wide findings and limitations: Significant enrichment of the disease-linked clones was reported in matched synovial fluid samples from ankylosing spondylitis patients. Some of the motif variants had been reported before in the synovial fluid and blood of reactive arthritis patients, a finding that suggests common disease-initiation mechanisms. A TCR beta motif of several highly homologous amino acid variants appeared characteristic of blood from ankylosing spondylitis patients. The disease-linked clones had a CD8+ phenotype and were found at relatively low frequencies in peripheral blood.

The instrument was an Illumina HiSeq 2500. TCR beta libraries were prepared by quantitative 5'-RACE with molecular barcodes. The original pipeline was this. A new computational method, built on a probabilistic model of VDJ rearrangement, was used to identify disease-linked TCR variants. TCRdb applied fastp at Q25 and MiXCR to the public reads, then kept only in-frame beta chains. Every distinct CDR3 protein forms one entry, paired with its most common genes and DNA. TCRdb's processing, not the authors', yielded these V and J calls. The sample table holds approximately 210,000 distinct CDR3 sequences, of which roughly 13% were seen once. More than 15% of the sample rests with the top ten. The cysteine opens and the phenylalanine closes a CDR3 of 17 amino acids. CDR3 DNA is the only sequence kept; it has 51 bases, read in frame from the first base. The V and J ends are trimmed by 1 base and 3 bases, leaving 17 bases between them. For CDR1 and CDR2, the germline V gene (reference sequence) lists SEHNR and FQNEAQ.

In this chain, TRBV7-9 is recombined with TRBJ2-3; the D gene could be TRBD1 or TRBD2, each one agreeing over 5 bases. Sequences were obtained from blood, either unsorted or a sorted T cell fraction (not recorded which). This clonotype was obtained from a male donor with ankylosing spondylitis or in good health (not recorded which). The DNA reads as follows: TGTGCCAGCAGCTTAGATTTTGGACGGGGCCCAACAGATACGCAGTATTTT. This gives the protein CASSLDFGRGPTDTQYF. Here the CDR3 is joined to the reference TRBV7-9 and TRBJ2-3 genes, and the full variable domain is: DTGVSQNPRHKITKRGQNVTFRCDPISEHNRLYWYRQTLGQGPEFLTYFQNEAQLEKSRLLSDRFSAERPKGSFSTLEIQRTEQGDSAMYLCASSLDFGRGPTDTQYFGPGTRLTVL.